Presented here are 32 T cell receptor beta chains from one specimen sequenced in a study of blood T cell repertoires in COVID-19. Profiling relied on immunoSEQ multiplex PCR, and the TCRdb table lists in-frame clones only, not all of them. This table has around 170,000 clones, roughly 83% appearing once. The sample taken for sequencing was PBMCs or T cells enriched from blood (not recorded which). These receptors were taken from a woman in her 30s who had recovered from COVID-19.

The chain uses TRBV28 and TRBJ2-5; TRBD1 is a possible D gene (5 bases). The CDR3 loop spans 12 amino acids. Trimming shortened V by 6 bases and J by 4 bases, and 9 bases separated the two germline ends. From germline, CDR1 is MDHEN and CDR2 SYDVKM. CDR3 region: CASSRVGETQYF. The CDR3 nucleotides are TGTGCCAGCAGCAGGGTTGGAGAGACCCAGTACTTC. The full variable domain, rest sourced from reference TRBV28 and TRBJ2-5, is DVKVTQSSRYLVKRTGEKVFLECVQDMDHENMFWYRQDPGLGLRLIYFSYDVKMKEKGDIPEGYSVSREKKERFSLILESASTNQTSMYLCASSRVGETQYFGPGTRLLVL.

The chain joins TRBV27 to TRBJ1-2, with TRBD1 matching 7 bases. The ends lost 3 bases at V and 8 bases at J; junction bases unmatched: 18. CDR1 is MNHEY, CDR2 SMNVEV, per germline (reference sequence). CDR3 length equals 17 residues. The CDR3 nucleotides are TGTGCCAGCAGTTTCCTAACCCAACTACAGGGGTTGATGGGCTACACCTTC. Amino acids: CASSFLTQLQGLMGYTF.

The genes are TRBV7-2 and TRBJ2-2, with D hard to call. CDR1 is SGHTA and CDR2 is FQGNSA in the germline V gene. The CDR3 totals 14 residues. The V and J ends lost 2 bases and 7 bases respectively, with 11 bases between them. The CDR3 loop reads CASSLYAVNGELFF. In DNA, the CDR3 is TGTGCCAGCAGCTTATATGCGGTAAACGGGGAGCTGTTTTTT. Filled out from reference TRBV7-2 and TRBJ2-2, the complete variable domain reads GAGVSQSPSNKVTEKGKDVELRCDPISGHTALYWYRQSLGQGLEFLIYFQGNSAPDKSGLPSDRFSAERTGGSVSTLTIQRTQQEDSAVYLCASSLYAVNGELFFGEGSRLTVL.

The V call is TRBV7-6, the J call TRBJ2-1, with D tentatively TRBD2 (5 bases). The V end was cut by 0 bases, the J end by 10 bases, with 16 bases between. Looked up from germline, CDR1 is SGHVS and CDR2 is FNYEAQ. This CDR3 contains 15 residues. CDR3 DNA: TGTGCCAGCAGCTTAGCTAGCGCCAGTGATGGGGAGCAGTTCTTC. This codes for CASSLASASDGEQFF.

CDR3 loop: CASSTGYSYNEQFF. The DNA of the CDR3 is TGTGCCAGCTCAACAGGGTACTCCTACAATGAGCAGTTCTTC. V and J are TRBV18 and TRBJ2-1; a weak D match, TRBD1 (6 bases). The V gene's germline CDR1 is KGHSH and CDR2 LQKENI. Trimming pared 5 bases from V and 0 bases from J, leaving 8 bases between. CDR3 length: 14 residues.

This clone was seen only once. The rearrangement links TRBV7-8 to TRBJ2-7; 8 bases match TRBD2. The CDR3 consists of 15 residues. Germline loops: CDR1 SGHVS, CDR2 FQNEAQ. With 5 bases clipped from V and 5 bases from J, the junction kept 11 bases outside the gene matches. The CDR3 here is CASSTYSGSANEQYF. CDR3 DNA: TGTGCCAGCAGCACTTACAGCGGGAGCGCTAACGAGCAGTACTTC.

V gene TRBV7-9 combines with J gene TRBJ2-5, with D perhaps matching TRBD1 (6 bases). Germline-derived CDR1 and CDR2 are SEHNR and FQNEAQ (reference sequence). The ends were cut back, 3 bases at V and 5 bases at J, with 16 bases in the middle. This CDR3 is 15 amino acids long. The CDR3 DNA reads as TGTGCCAGCAGCTTCATCGCAGGGGTTGGGGAGACCCAGTACTTC. Translated: CASSFIAGVGETQYF.

V is TRBV5-4 and J is TRBJ1-6; D uncertain. Looked up from germline, CDR1 is SGHNT and CDR2 is YYREEE (reference sequence). The CDR3 covers 14 residues. The V and J ends lost 0 bases and 9 bases respectively, with 10 bases between them. CDR3 sequence reads: CASSLDTLGSPLHF. The DNA of the CDR3 is TGTGCCAGCAGCTTGGACACCCTTGGTTCACCCCTCCACTTT.

This sequence joins TRBV29-1 and TRBJ1-1; 9 nucleotides align to TRBD1. Unmatched junction bases numbered 6, after V lost 6 bases and J lost 4 bases. The CDR3 length is 13 residues. CDR1 and CDR2 (germline): SQVTM, ANQGSEA. DNA for the CDR3: TGCAGCGTAGGACAGGGGCCGGGCACTGAAGCTTTCTTT. Its protein is CSVGQGPGTEAFF. The full variable domain, its missing parts supplied by reference TRBV29-1 and TRBJ1-1, is SAVISQKPSRDICQRGTSLTIQCQVDSQVTMMFWYRQQPGQSLTLIATANQGSEATYESGFVIDKFPISRPNLTFSTLTVSNMSPEDSSIYLCSVGQGPGTEAFFGQGTRLTVV.

V usage is TRBV11-2 and J usage is TRBJ1-1, with a tentative D call TRBD1 (6 bases). Germline CDR1 is SGHAT and CDR2 is FQNNGV. This CDR3 is built from 15 residues. Trimming took off 2 bases at V and 5 bases at J, with 15 bases between the two ends. This CDR3 is CASSLLHRVVTEAFF. DNA of the CDR3: TGTGCCAGCAGCTTACTTCACAGGGTGGTAACTGAAGCTTTCTTT.

J is TRBJ1-2 and V is TRBV27; 7 bases agree with TRBD1. With 4 bases clipped from V and 4 bases from J, the junction kept 9 bases outside the gene matches. CDR1 and CDR2 from the germline V gene are MNHEY and SMNVEV (reference sequence). The CDR3 is made up of 15 amino acids. The CDR3 spells CASSSRTGGTYGYTF. Written as DNA, the CDR3 is TGTGCCAGCAGTTCAAGGACAGGCGGGACCTATGGCTACACCTTC.

This sequence joins TRBV9 and TRBJ2-3, with a tentative D call TRBD1 (5 bases). CDR1 SGDLS and CDR2 YYNGEE come from the germline V gene. The CDR3 runs 14 residues. Trimming took off 0 bases at V and 1 base at J, with 6 bases between the two ends. This CDR3 is CASSVGRGTDTQYF. The CDR3 DNA reads TGTGCCAGCAGCGTAGGCAGGGGCACAGATACGCAGTATTTT.

The chain combines TRBV9 with TRBJ1-1; 9 positions match TRBD1. The CDR3 length is 17 residues. V was clipped by 3 bases and J by 0 bases; unmatched bases: 9. Germline V lookup: CDR1 SGDLS, CDR2 YYNGEE. CDR3 amino acids: CASSAPAQGAMNTEAFF. CDR3 DNA: TGTGCCAGCAGCGCCCCTGCACAGGGGGCAATGAACACTGAAGCTTTCTTT. Filled out from reference TRBV9 and TRBJ1-1, the complete variable domain reads DSGVTQTPKHLITATGQRVTLRCSPRSGDLSVYWYQQSLDQGLQFLIQYYNGEERAKGNILERFSAQQFPDLHSELNLSSLELGDSALYFCASSAPAQGAMNTEAFFGQGTRLTVV.

The V call is TRBV6-5, the J call TRBJ1-2; 7 nucleotides match TRBD1. Germline CDR1 and CDR2: MNHEY and SVGAGI. The CDR3 extends over 15 amino acids. Trimming cost V 6 bases and J 4 bases; bases outside gene matches: 11. In DNA, the CDR3 is TGTGCCAGCAGGGGAGACAGGGAGAGTAGCTATGGCTACACCTTC. This codes for CASRGDRESSYGYTF.

The chain recombines TRBV7-9 with TRBJ1-5; unclear D gene. V lost 1 base and J 6 bases, leaving 10 bases between the germline ends. The CDR3 runs to 14 residues. Germline V gene sequence: CDR1 SEHNR, CDR2 FQNEAQ (reference sequence). This chain's CDR3 is CASSLEEVGQPQHF. CDR3 nucleotide sequence: TGTGCCAGCAGCTTAGAGGAGGTCGGTCAGCCCCAGCATTTT.

The chain recombines TRBV7-8 with TRBJ2-2; TRBD2 agrees at 10 bases. The CDR3 is 14 amino acids. V lost 6 bases, J lost 2 bases, and 0 bases stayed unmatched. Germline CDR1 reads SGHVS; CDR2 reads FQNEAQ. The chain's CDR3 is CASRLAGNTGELFF. CDR3 DNA sequence: TGTGCCAGCAGACTAGCGGGAAACACCGGGGAGCTGTTTTTT.

The J gene is TRBJ2-7, the V gene TRBV7-6, with a tentative D call TRBD2 (6 bases). The germline V and J ends were trimmed by 1 base and 3 bases, with 10 bases remaining between them. Germline CDR1 reads SGHVS; CDR2 reads FNYEAQ. CDR3 size: 14 residues. The CDR3: CASSLGSSDYEQYF. In DNA form, the CDR3 reads TGTGCCAGCAGCTTAGGGTCTAGCGACTACGAGCAGTACTTC.

The chain uses TRBV20-1 and TRBJ2-5; 10 bases fit TRBD2. The CDR3 sequence is 15 residues long. CDR1 is DFQATT and CDR2 is SNEGSKA in the germline V gene (reference sequence). With V trimmed by 5 bases and J by 5 bases, 11 bases remained unmatched. CDR3 DNA: TGCAGTGCTCGTGACCTAGCGGGAGATGGGGAGACCCAGTACTTC. Translating it yields CSARDLAGDGETQYF.

V usage is TRBV19 and J usage is TRBJ1-2; 7 bases line up with TRBD1. Germline lookup yields CDR1 LNHDA and CDR2 SQIVND (reference sequence). Trimming at V came to 2 bases and at J to 0 bases, leaving 3 bases not matched to a gene. CDR3 size: 15 residues. For the CDR3, the DNA is TGTGCCAGTAGTATAAGGGACAGCGCTAACTATGGCTACACCTTC. Translating gives CASSIRDSANYGYTF. Full variable domain (outside the CDR3, taken from reference TRBV19 and TRBJ1-2): DGGITQSPKYLFRKEGQNVTLSCEQNLNHDAMYWYRQDPGQGLRLIYYSQIVNDFQKGDIAEGYSVSREKKESFPLTVTSAQKNPTAFYLCASSIRDSANYGYTFGSGTRLTVV.

This chain uses TRBV5-1 with TRBJ2-1; a possible D gene is TRBD2 (5 bases). There are 11 residues in the CDR3. V lost 6 bases and J 8 bases, leaving 9 bases between the germline ends. CDR1 is SGHRS, CDR2 YFSETQ, per germline. CDR3 sequence reads: CASKREDEQFF. The CDR3 bases are TGCGCCAGCAAACGGGAAGATGAGCAGTTCTTC.

This chain connects TRBV4-1 to TRBJ1-4; D possibly corresponds to TRBD1 (5 bases). The CDR3 loop spans 16 amino acids. From germline, CDR1 is MGHRA and CDR2 YSYEKL. V lost 5 bases and J lost 4, with 17 bases in between. The CDR3 region has the DNA TGCGCCAGCAGCACGCGACCGGCAGGGCGTAATGAAAAACTGTTTTTT. Translation gives CASSTRPAGRNEKLFF.

The gene calls are TRBV5-5 and TRBJ2-1; 7 nucleotides align to TRBD2. Germline V lookup: CDR1 SGHKS, CDR2 YYEKEE (reference sequence). Germline trimming cut 1 base from V and 3 bases from J; bases unmatched to any gene: 7. The CDR3 is made up of 16 amino acids. CDR3 protein: CASSLIGGSNYNEQFF. The CDR3 DNA is TGTGCCAGCAGCTTGATAGGCGGGAGCAACTACAATGAGCAGTTCTTC.

The chain combines TRBV23-1 with TRBJ2-3; 9 bases line up with TRBD2. TRBV23-1 is an ORF, with its function uncertain. V dropped 7 bases and J dropped 8; count of bases not matched to a gene: 16. The CDR3 is 16 amino acids. The CDR3, as DNA: TGCGCCAGCACCAAAGGGGTAGCGGGAGCTAGTTCTACGCAGTATTTT. Translating it yields CASTKGVAGASSTQYF.

The genes are TRBV19 and TRBJ1-5; D is undetermined. This CDR3 has 15 amino acids. From germline, CDR1 is LNHDA and CDR2 SQIVND (reference sequence). Between the trimmed V and J ends, which lost 5 bases and 3 bases, there was a span of 14 bases. As DNA, the CDR3 is TGTGCCAGTAGTGGCAGGTGGCAGATCAATCAGCCCCAGCATTTT. Protein product: CASSGRWQINQPQHF.

The chain employs TRBV4-1 and TRBJ2-2, with 14 bases fitting TRBD2. This CDR3 spans 21 amino acids. The ends lost 0 bases at V and 5 bases at J; junction bases unmatched: 14. Germline-derived CDR1 and CDR2 are MGHRA and YSYEKL. This CDR3 reads CASSQDIGLAGGRRGTGELFF. DNA of the CDR3: TGCGCCAGCAGCCAAGATATAGGACTAGCGGGAGGACGAAGGGGTACCGGGGAGCTGTTTTTT.

The rearrangement uses TRBV7-2 and TRBJ1-4; D is possibly TRBD1 (5 bases). Germline CDR1 reads SGHTA; CDR2 reads FQGNSA. Trimming took 5 bases from V and 7 from J, leaving 14 bases between them. This CDR3 region has 14 residues. The DNA of the CDR3 is TGTGCCAGCAGCCCGGGAGGGGTCGGTGAAAAACTGTTTTTT. Its protein is CASSPGGVGEKLFF.

This clone was detected once. V usage is TRBV10-3 and J usage is TRBJ1-2, with a weak D call TRBD1 (5 bases). Germline-derived CDR1 and CDR2 are ENHRY and SYGVKD. The CDR3 consists of 14 residues. The ends were cut back, 5 bases at V and 8 bases at J, with 18 bases in the middle. As DNA, the CDR3 is TGTGCCATCAGTCCCCAAGTGGGGGGTGACGGCTACACCTTC. This encodes CAISPQVGGDGYTF.

This clone occurred once. The chain carries TRBV14 and TRBJ2-2; D unresolved. Trimming stripped 2 bases from V and 6 bases from J, with 7 bases between. The CDR3 consists of 13 residues. CDR1 is SGHDN, CDR2 FVKESK, per germline. CDR3 sequence: CASSQLRAGELFF. CDR3 coding DNA: TGTGCCAGCAGCCAACTGCGTGCCGGGGAGCTGTTTTTT.

The J gene is TRBJ2-3, the V gene TRBV11-2; D is perhaps TRBD2 (6 bases). Germline V gives CDR1 SGHAT, CDR2 FQNNGV. V gave up 8 bases and J gave up 6 bases, with 18 bases separating them. The CDR3 contains 14 residues. For the CDR3, the DNA is TGTGCCAGCGGACGGGACTGGATAACGGATACGCAGTATTTT. Protein product: CASGRDWITDTQYF.

The CDR3 protein is CASSIAAGAANYGYTF. As DNA, the CDR3 is TGTGCCAGTAGTATAGCCGCAGGCGCTGCTAACTATGGCTACACCTTC. This sequence joins TRBV19 and TRBJ1-2; no clear D. The CDR3 runs 16 residues. Germline lookup yields CDR1 LNHDA and CDR2 SQIVND (reference sequence). Trimming cost V 1 base and J 0 bases, with 12 bases left between them.

The chain joins TRBV7-9 to TRBJ1-6; weak D call: TRBD1 (6 bases). This CDR3 is 15 amino acids long. From germline, CDR1 is SEHNR and CDR2 FQNEAQ (reference sequence). The V and J ends lost 3 bases and 6 bases respectively, with 12 bases between them. CDR3 loop: CASSFSDSANSPLHF. Here the CDR3 DNA reads TGTGCCAGCAGCTTTTCGGACAGCGCTAATTCACCCCTCCACTTT.

This chain joins TRBV6-5 and TRBJ1-1, with D perhaps matching TRBD1 (5 bases). The CDR3 contains 16 residues. Trimming pared 4 bases from V and 1 base from J, leaving 16 bases between. CDR1 MNHEY and CDR2 SVGAGI come from the germline V gene. CDR3 loop: CASSSLGGRGNTEAFF. The DNA for the CDR3 is TGTGCCAGCAGTTCCCTGGGAGGGAGGGGGAACACTGAAGCTTTCTTT.